The next 15 T cell receptor beta chains were all read from a single sample in a study of chemoradiotherapy in HPV16-positive cancers. The table came from immunoSEQ multiplex PCR; TCRdb's copy has only in-frame clones and leaves some out. The data contain approximately 27,000 clones, roughly 84% of them seen just once; the ten biggest clones take up 5% to 7%. This material consisted of blood, taken from a patient who underwent chemoradiotherapy. These receptors came from a human donor with HPV-associated anogenital cancer.

The chain recombines TRBV5-5 with TRBJ2-3, with 10 bases that match TRBD2. CDR1 is SGHKS, CDR2 YYEKEE, per germline (reference sequence). V trimming: 1 base; J trimming: 10 bases; junction bases outside the gene matches: 12. The CDR3 loop spans 16 amino acids. The CDR3 nucleotides are TGTGCCAGCAGCTTGTATGGGACTAGCGATGAGGAGGCGCAGTATTTT. As protein: CASSLYGTSDEEAQYF.

The V gene is TRBV11-2, the J gene TRBJ1-5; no firm D call. V was shortened by 3 bases and J by 3 bases, with 15 bases between the two germline ends. CDR1 SGHAT and CDR2 FQNNGV come from the germline V gene. This CDR3 has 16 residues. The CDR3 DNA is TGTGCCAGCAGCTTTTCAGGAGCTCATTCCAATCAGCCCCAGCATTTT. It codes for CASSFSGAHSNQPQHF. The full variable domain, with the rest looked up from reference TRBV11-2 and TRBJ1-5, is EAGVAQSPRYKIIEKRQSVAFWCNPISGHATLYWYQQILGQGPKLLIQFQNNGVVDDSQLPKDRFSAERLKGVDSTLKIQPAKLEDSAVYLCASSFSGAHSNQPQHFGDGTRLSIL.

The V and J genes are TRBV14 and TRBJ1-2; weak D call: TRBD1 (6 bases). The germline V and J ends were trimmed by 3 bases and 7 bases, with 12 bases remaining between them. The CDR3 is 13 residues long. Looked up from germline, CDR1 is SGHDN and CDR2 is FVKESK. This CDR3 reads CASSQQGPFGYTF. The CDR3 DNA reads TGTGCCAGCAGCCAGCAGGGGCCGTTTGGCTACACCTTC.

This chain joins TRBV19 and TRBJ2-2, with TRBD2 as a possible D gene (5 bases). CDR3 length: 15 residues. Germline assignment: CDR1 LNHDA and CDR2 SQIVND (reference sequence). The V gene lost 5 bases and the J gene lost 5 bases, with 15 bases spanning the gap. The DNA of the CDR3 is TGTGCCAGTAGTCTGCCCGGGGTTAAAACCGGGGAGCTGTTTTTT. Residues: CASSLPGVKTGELFF.

V gene TRBV7-2 combines with J gene TRBJ2-1, with D perhaps given as TRBD1 or TRBD2 (5 bases each). The CDR3 length is 16 residues. CDR1 and CDR2 from the germline V gene are SGHTA and FQGNSA. Trimming stripped 0 bases from V and 5 bases from J, with 14 bases between. The CDR3: CASSLARGTPNNEQFF. The CDR3 DNA is TGTGCCAGCAGCTTAGCACGGGGCACTCCAAACAATGAGCAGTTCTTC.

By share, this clone ranks as medium-sized. V gene TRBV19 combines with J gene TRBJ1-2; D call uncertain. Trimming removed 5 bases at V and 4 bases at J, with 17 bases between. Germline assignment: CDR1 LNHDA and CDR2 SQIVND (reference sequence). The CDR3 runs to 15 residues. CDR3 nucleotides: TGTGCCAGTAGTCCCTCCCCAGACTGGGTCTATGGCTACACCTTC. This encodes CASSPSPDWVYGYTF.

The J gene is TRBJ1-1, the V gene TRBV11-2; the D is unclear. The germline V and J ends were trimmed by 0 bases and 9 bases, with 5 bases remaining between them. CDR1 SGHAT and CDR2 FQNNGV come from the germline V gene. CDR3 length: 11 residues. CDR3 DNA sequence: TGTGCCAGCAGCTTAGATTTAAAAGCTTTCTTT. This translates into CASSLDLKAFF.

The chain recombines TRBV11-2 with TRBJ2-1, with 9 bases that match TRBD2. J gave up 4 bases and V 3 bases, and 7 bases lay outside the gene matches. The length of the CDR3 is 16 residues. Germline CDR1 reads SGHAT; CDR2 reads FQNNGV. The DNA for the CDR3 is TGTGCCAGCAGCTTGGGGGTCGCGGGGGGGTACAATGAGCAGTTCTTC. It specifies CASSLGVAGGYNEQFF.

The CDR3, as DNA: TGTGCCAGCAGCTTACAACAGGGTTTTACTGGGGCCAACGTCCTGACTTTC. This codes for CASSLQQGFTGANVLTF. The rearrangement links TRBV7-2 to TRBJ2-6; possible D gene TRBD1, 6 bases. V gave up 2 bases and J gave up 2 bases, with 13 bases separating them. Germline V gene data show CDR1 as SGHTA and CDR2 as FQGNSA. The length of the CDR3 is 17 residues.

This clone is a singleton in its sample. The chain is built from TRBV5-6 and TRBJ2-3; tentatively, D is TRBD1 (6 bases). V was shortened by 5 bases and J by 1 base, with 14 bases between the two germline ends. This CDR3 spans 15 amino acids. Germline values: CDR1 SGHDT, CDR2 YYEEEE. The CDR3 nucleotides are TGTGCCAGCAGTTACGGGACATACGGCACAGATACGCAGTATTTT. Its translation: CASSYGTYGTDTQYF. Variable domain in full (rest from reference TRBV5-6 and TRBJ2-3): DAGVTQSPTHLIKTRGQQVTLRCSPKSGHDTVSWYQQALGQGPQFIFQYYEEEERQRGNFPDRFSGHQFPNYSSELNVNALLLGDSALYLCASSYGTYGTDTQYFGPGTRLTVL.

This chain connects TRBV11-3 to TRBJ1-3, with D uncertain. Germline loops: CDR1 SGHNT, CDR2 YENEEA. CDR3 length: 12 amino acids. Trimming stripped 10 bases from V and 1 base from J, with 8 bases between. The CDR3 is CATEWSGNTIYF. CDR3 DNA sequence: TGTGCCACCGAGTGGTCTGGAAACACCATATATTTT.

V gene TRBV13 combines with J gene TRBJ2-5; 14 positions match TRBD2. Germline-derived CDR1 and CDR2 are PRHDT and FYEKMQ (reference sequence). Unmatched junction bases numbered 9, after V lost 5 bases and J lost 4 bases. This CDR3 region has 17 residues. The chain's CDR3 is CASSIRLAGGQGETQYF. The DNA for the CDR3 is TGTGCCAGCAGCATCCGACTAGCGGGGGGGCAGGGAGAGACCCAGTACTTC.

This clone is a singleton in its sample. The genes are TRBV18 and TRBJ1-6, with 8 nucleotides matching TRBD1. V dropped 5 bases and J dropped 7; count of bases not matched to a gene: 4. Germline V gene lookup returns CDR1 KGHSH and CDR2 LQKENI. This CDR3 has 14 residues. The CDR3 nucleotides are TGTGCCAGCTCATCGGACAGGGACAATTCACCCCTCCACTTT. Amino acid sequence: CASSSDRDNSPLHF.

This clone is a singleton in its sample. At one end the junction does not follow the germline gene, possibly because of a read error. The chain employs TRBV11-2 and TRBJ2-1; 11 bases are shared with TRBD1. Germline CDR1 is SGHAT and CDR2 is FQNNGV. The CDR3 is 16 amino acids. In nucleotides, the CDR3 is TGTGCCGGCAGCTTCGCCGCCGGGACAGGGGGCAATGAGCAGTTCTTC. Translating it yields CAGSFAAGTGGNEQFF. Full variable domain (remainder filled in from reference TRBV11-2 and TRBJ2-1): EAGVAQSPRYKIIEKRQSVAFWCNPISGHATLYWYQQILGQGPKLLIQFQNNGVVDDSQLPKDRFSAERLKGVDSTLKIQPAKLEDSAVYLCAGSFAAGTGGNEQFFGPGTRLTVL.

The chain joins TRBV6-6 to TRBJ2-7, with 9 bases aligning to TRBD1. Germline values: CDR1 MNHNY, CDR2 SVGAGI (reference sequence). The trim removed 6 bases at V and 4 bases at J, leaving 7 bases unmatched. The CDR3 contains 14 residues. CDR3 amino acids: CASSSGTGLYEQYF. CDR3 nucleotide sequence: TGTGCCAGCAGCTCCGGGACAGGGTTGTACGAGCAGTACTTC.